The present T cell receptor (beta chain) was sequenced within a study of siplizumab effects on memory and regulatory T cells. General study results and limits: Left unconfirmed was the suppressive function of proliferating Tregs from siplizumab cultures. A major contribution to the alloresponse seemed to be made by naive T cells, which seemed more diverse than memory cells. Roughly 75-95% of proliferating CD4+ or CD8+ clones lacked a naive or memory phenotype that could be assigned.

The J segment lost 7 bases and the V segment lost 4 bases, leaving 10 bases of the junction unmatched. This CDR3 is built from 16 residues. In germline, CDR1 is MNHNY, CDR2 SVGAGI (reference sequence). Each sample contributed about 10^5 TCR templates to the assay. TCRdb keeps only in-frame clones here, not all; method: immunoSEQ multiplex PCR. The sample shows 85,000 to 130,000 clones, approximately 91% of them seen only once. Note on this clone: The antigen is undetermined.

The genes are TRBV6-6 and TRBJ1-5; 10 nucleotides agree with TRBD1. This receptor was taken from a human donor in good health. Some clones in this sample may be carry-over from other donors' samples. Sequenced material: CD4+ T cells sorted from blood. The CDR3 loop reads CASSSRTGGIGQPQHF. CDR3 DNA sequence: TGTGCCAGCAGTTCTCGGACAGGGGGGATAGGCCAGCCCCAGCATTTT.